This passage covers 20 T cell receptor beta chains from one sample sequenced in a study of neurological immune-mediated disorders. A single record per CDR3 protein comes from TCRdb applying MiXCR to the 5' RACE reads. The sample lists over 60,000 distinct CDR3 sequences, around 5.2% occurring once. The sequenced material came from PBMCs. The receptors originated from a woman aged 25 to 45 with multiple sclerosis.

The chain recombines TRBV7-9 with TRBJ1-3; a weak D match, TRBD1 (6 bases). CDR3 length equals 16 residues. Per the germline V gene, CDR1 is SEHNR and CDR2 is FQNEAQ (reference sequence). V lost 3 bases to trimming and J lost 2 bases, with 14 bases between them. The chain's CDR3 is CASSFALGGPGNTIYF. The CDR3 DNA follows: TGTGCCAGCAGCTTCGCACTGGGGGGGCCTGGAAACACCATATATTTT.

This clonotype came up many times. The chain employs TRBV20-1 and TRBJ1-4; 7 nucleotides match TRBD1. The V segment lost 1 base and the J segment 4 bases; nucleotides outside the gene matches: 3. This CDR3 is 14 amino acids long. The germline V gene has CDR1 DFQATT and CDR2 SNEGSKA (reference sequence). The CDR3 sequence is CSARGDRNNEKLFF. The DNA for the CDR3 is TGCAGTGCTAGAGGGGACAGAAATAATGAAAAACTGTTTTTT.

To note about this clonotype: An end of the junction differs from the germline gene, which may be a read error. The chain has TRBV6-5 and TRBJ1-6; D is possibly TRBD1 (6 bases). The CDR3 loop spans 16 amino acids. Germline V CDR1 and CDR2: MNHEY, SVGAGI. CDR3: CASSNYRANYNSPLNF. The CDR3 DNA reads TGTGCCAGCAGTAATTACAGGGCGAACTATAATTCACCCCTCAACTTT.

The sample holds a few counts of this clonotype. The chain carries TRBV20-1 and TRBJ2-2, with D possibly TRBD1 on 7 matching bases. The germline V gene encodes CDR1 DFQATT and CDR2 SNEGSKA (reference sequence). Trimming removed 6 bases at V and 3 bases at J, with 11 bases between. CDR3 size: 13 residues. This chain's CDR3 is CSAGGQYTGELFF. The CDR3 nucleotides read TGCAGTGCGGGGGGACAGTACACCGGGGAGCTGTTTTTT.

The chain recombines TRBV5-1 with TRBJ2-7; D unclear. The V end lost 0 bases, the J end lost 4 bases, and 8 bases lay between the germline ends. The germline V gene encodes CDR1 SGHRS and CDR2 YFSETQ. The CDR3 has 13 amino acids. CDR3 sequence reads: CASSLDSKYEQYF. DNA for the CDR3: TGCGCCAGCAGCTTGGACAGCAAATACGAGCAGTACTTC.

This clonotype has a count of ten or more. This chain links TRBV20-1 with TRBJ2-3, with TRBD1 as a possible D gene (6 bases). There are 16 residues in the CDR3. V was trimmed by 2 bases and J by 0 bases, leaving 15 bases between them. CDR1 and CDR2 from the germline V gene are DFQATT and SNEGSKA (reference sequence). The CDR3 DNA reads as TGCAGTGCTAGACCAGGGGCAGGGCAAAGCACAGATACGCAGTATTTT. This sequence encodes CSARPGAGQSTDTQYF.

This clonotype was picked up many times. This chain uses TRBV5-1 with TRBJ2-7; tentative D call: TRBD2 (5 bases). The CDR3 runs 14 residues. CDR1 and CDR2 from the germline V gene are SGHRS and YFSETQ. The ends were cut back, 2 bases at V and 7 bases at J, with 16 bases in the middle. The chain's CDR3 is CASSLATGVGEQYF. In DNA form, the CDR3 reads TGCGCCAGCAGCTTAGCCACCGGGGTCGGGGAGCAGTACTTC.

A word on this clonotype: Relative to the germline gene, one junction end is altered; a read error may explain this. The chain uses TRBV7-9 and TRBJ1-5, with 8 bases matching TRBD1. Germline V CDR1 and CDR2: SEHNR, FQNEAQ (reference sequence). The CDR3 has 13 residues. The CDR3: CASSPGQGQPQNF. For the CDR3, the DNA is TGTGCCAGCAGCCCCGGACAGGGCCAGCCCCAGAATTTT.

This clonotype occurred many times. The chain carries TRBV29-1 and TRBJ2-7; D is undetermined. The CDR3 loop spans 10 amino acids. Trimming left V 6 bases short and J 6 bases short, with 9 bases between. Germline CDR1 and CDR2: SQVTM and ANQGSEA. The CDR3 bases are TGCAGCGTGGCCTCGGGCGAGCAGTACTTC. It is translated as CSVASGEQYF.

There are many counts of this clonotype. This chain links TRBV9 with TRBJ1-2, with D hard to call. In germline, CDR1 is SGDLS, CDR2 YYNGEE. V lost 4 bases, J lost 3 bases, and 7 bases lay in between. This CDR3 has 12 amino acids. CDR3 in amino acids: CASSWRDYGYTF. In nucleotides, the CDR3 is TGTGCCAGCAGCTGGAGGGACTATGGCTACACCTTC.

This chain links TRBV6-6 with TRBJ2-5, with D perhaps TRBD1 or TRBD2 (5 bases each). Looked up from germline, CDR1 is MNHNY and CDR2 is SVGAGI (reference sequence). V was shortened by 2 bases and J by 4 bases, with 11 bases between the two germline ends. The CDR3 sequence is 14 residues long. As DNA, the CDR3 is TGTGCCAGCAGTTACCCTTCGAGGGGAGAGACCCAGTACTTC. Translating it yields CASSYPSRGETQYF.

In this sample, this clonotype turned up many times. V usage is TRBV9 and J usage is TRBJ1-4; D unclear. V was trimmed by 2 bases and J by 2 bases, leaving 4 bases between them. The CDR3 loop spans 13 amino acids. The germline gives CDR1 SGDLS, CDR2 YYNGEE. CDR3: CASSVGTNEKLFF. The CDR3 DNA reads TGTGCCAGCAGCGTCGGCACTAATGAAAAACTGTTTTTT.

The chain employs TRBV19 and TRBJ2-1; 8 nucleotides match TRBD2. The trim removed 4 bases at V and 5 bases at J, leaving 4 bases unmatched. The germline gives CDR1 LNHDA, CDR2 SQIVND (reference sequence). This CDR3 is 14 amino acids long. CDR3 coding DNA: TGTGCCAGTAGTAGCGGGGGGAGACACAATGAGCAGTTCTTC. Its translation: CASSSGGRHNEQFF.

This clonotype has at least ten counts. CDR3 sequence reads: CASSKDGHRPNTEAFF. For the CDR3, the DNA is TGCGCCAGCAGCAAAGACGGCCACAGGCCGAACACTGAAGCTTTCTTT. The V call is TRBV5-1, the J call TRBJ1-1, with a weak D call TRBD1 (5 bases). CDR3 size: 16 residues. The germline V gene encodes CDR1 SGHRS and CDR2 YFSETQ. Trimming removed 4 bases at V and 1 base at J, with 17 bases between.

The table lists this clonotype with many counts. The chain uses TRBV7-8 and TRBJ2-1, with D perhaps matching TRBD1 or TRBD2 (5 bases each). The germline CDR1 and CDR2 sequences are SGHVS and FQNEAQ. CDR3 length equals 16 residues. V gave up 5 bases and J gave up 3 bases, with 17 bases separating them. The chain's CDR3 is CASSPTLGTLYNEQFF. For the CDR3, the DNA is TGTGCCAGCAGCCCGACGCTAGGGACCCTCTACAATGAGCAGTTCTTC.

This clonotype was seen at least ten times. Germline and junction disagree at one end, which may indicate a read error. V usage is TRBV3-1 and J usage is TRBJ1-6, with D unclear. Germline V gives CDR1 LGHDT, CDR2 YNNKEL (reference sequence). CDR3 length: 12 residues. CDR3 sequence (DNA): TGTGCCAGCAAGGACGAGGTTTCACCCCTCAACTTT. It is translated as CASKDEVSPLNF. The full variable domain, with the rest looked up from reference TRBV3-1 and TRBJ1-6, is DTAVSQTPKYLVTQMGNDKSIKCEQNLGHDTMYWYKQDSKKFLKIMFSYNNKELIINETVPNRFSPKSPDKAHLNLHINSLELGDSAVYFCASKDEVSPLNFGNGTRLTVT.

As concerns this clonotype: This may come from a read error, since a much larger clone is one base off. This chain joins TRBV20-1 and TRBJ2-3; the match to TRBD2 covers 11 bases. In germline, CDR1 is DFQATT, CDR2 SNEGSKA (reference sequence). This CDR3 has 15 amino acids. This CDR3 is CSAQGTSGAQDTLYF. CDR3 DNA sequence: TGCAGTGCGCAAGGGACTAGCGGAGCACAAGATACGCTGTATTTT.

Many counts were recorded for this clonotype. The genes are TRBV12-3 or TRBV12-4 and TRBJ2-1; 7 bases fit TRBD2. Trimming at V came to 8 bases and at J to 10 bases, leaving 11 bases not matched to a gene. This CDR3 has 13 amino acids. The CDR3 DNA follows: TGTGCCAGCCATTTAAGCGGCGGGAGAGAGCAGTTCTTC. Translation: CASHLSGGREQFF.

This clonotype has only a few counts. The chain uses TRBV7-9 and TRBJ1-2, with 7 positions matching TRBD1. The CDR3 extends over 17 amino acids. Germline CDR1 SEHNR, CDR2 FQNEAQ (reference sequence). Germline trimming cut 6 bases from V and 0 bases from J; bases unmatched to any gene: 13. Written as DNA, the CDR3 is TGTGCCAGCAGTCCCCCGGGACAGAGGGTTTCTAACTATGGCTACACCTTC. Translated: CASSPPGQRVSNYGYTF.

This clonotype was seen repeatedly, ten times or more. At one end, the junction sequence differs from germline, possibly due to a read error. This chain links TRBV15 with TRBJ1-5; 10 nucleotides line up with TRBD1. Per germline, CDR1 LNHNV and CDR2 YYDKDF (reference sequence). The CDR3 is 14 residues long. The chain's CDR3 is CATSGDRGNQPQNF. The DNA of the CDR3 is TGTGCCACCAGCGGGGACAGGGGCAATCAGCCCCAGAATTTT.